Listed below are T cell receptor beta chains from one sample, sequenced in a study of blood T cell repertoires in COVID-19. Sequenced by immunoSEQ multiplex PCR; TCRdb stores in-frame clones only, minus some. The profile shows roughly 45,000 clones, 70% to 90% of them singletons. Sequenced material: peripheral blood. The receptors originated from a woman older than 75 with COVID-19, enrolled during active disease. Each CDR3 is given with its conserved first and last residue. The order of the fields is V gene, CDR3 length, J gene, D gene, CDR3 DNA, CDR3 protein. The D gene is left open where the match is weak.

>TRBV5-8|16|TRBJ1-5|TRBD1
TGTGCCAGCAGCCCCGGGACAGGGATGGTGAGTCAGCCCCAGCATTTT
CASSPGTGMVSQPQHF
>TRBV19|17|TRBJ2-3|TRBD1
TGTGCCAGTAGCCCTTCCCGGACAGGGGGCGTCTCAGATACGCAGTATTTT
CASSPSRTGGVSDTQYF
>TRBV29-1|14|TRBJ1-2|TRBD1
TGCAGCGTTGACGGACAGGGGGCAGGCTATGGCTACACCTTC
CSVDGQGAGYGYTF
>TRBV19|14|TRBJ1-5|TRBD1
TGTGCCAGTAGTATCGGGACAGGGGTTCAGCCCCAGCATTTT
CASSIGTGVQPQHF
>TRBV6-5|15|TRBJ1-3|.
TGTGCCAGCAGACCGGGACAATCGCCCGGAAACACCATATATTTT
CASRPGQSPGNTIYF
>TRBV4-2|16|TRBJ1-4|TRBD1
TGTGCCAGCAGCCAAGGGACAGGGGCAACTAATGAAAAACTGTTTTTT
CASSQGTGATNEKLFF
>TRBV6-2/TRBV6-3|17|TRBJ2-3|TRBD2
TGTGCCAGCAGCCGGGGACTAGCGGCGTGGAGCACAGATACGCAGTATTTT
CASSRGLAAWSTDTQYF
>TRBV7-9|13|TRBJ1-1|.
TGTGCCAGCAGCTTGGAGGTGAACACTGAAGCTTTCTTT
CASSLEVNTEAFF
>TRBV5-4|13|TRBJ1-2|TRBD1
TGTGCCAGCAGAGGGGACAGCGCCTATGGCTACACCTTC
CASRGDSAYGYTF
>TRBV20-1|11|TRBJ2-1|.
TGCAGTGCTAGGCTAGCGCGTGAGCAGTTCTTC
CSARLAREQFF
>TRBV19|15|TRBJ1-6|.
TGTGCCAGTAGTATGATTACGCGAGGGAATTCACCCCTCCACTTT
CASSMITRGNSPLHF